Listed here are 14 T cell receptor beta chains from one sample, sequenced in a study of blood T cell repertoires in COVID-19. Sequencing was performed with immunoSEQ multiplex PCR; in TCRdb, only in-frame clones are kept and a portion is missing. The sample comprises fewer than 85,000 clones, 88% of which are singletons, and around a tenth rests with the top ten. Specimen: peripheral blood. These receptors were obtained from a human donor in a cohort sampled during active COVID-19.

The chain combines TRBV29-1 with TRBJ2-7; 11 nucleotides match TRBD1. Trimming cost V 7 bases and J 7 bases; bases outside gene matches: 9. CDR3 length: 13 amino acids. In germline, CDR1 is SQVTM, CDR2 ANQGSEA. This CDR3 reads CSAGQGADWEQYF. The CDR3 bases are TGCAGCGCTGGACAGGGGGCCGATTGGGAGCAGTACTTC.

The genes are TRBV3-1 (or the pseudogene TRBV3-2) and TRBJ1-2; D unresolved. Germline CDR1 LGHDT, CDR2 YNNKEL (reference sequence). This CDR3 is built from 13 residues. Trimming cost V 4 bases and J 3 bases, with 9 bases left between them. CDR3 nucleotides: TGTGCCAGCAGCCTAGACACTTACTATGGCTACACCTTC. This gives the protein CASSLDTYYGYTF.

The chain uses TRBV5-1 and TRBJ2-2, with 11 bases aligning to TRBD1. There are 15 residues in the CDR3. Germline V gene lookup returns CDR1 SGHRS and CDR2 YFSETQ. The V and J ends lost 4 bases and 4 bases, in that order; junction bases with no gene match: 3. CDR3 DNA sequence: TGCGCCAGCAGCATTGGGACAGGGGGCACCGGGGAGCTGTTTTTT. It is translated as CASSIGTGGTGELFF.

The V gene is TRBV6-6, the J gene TRBJ2-1, with 12 bases identical to TRBD2. Germline CDR1 MNHNY, CDR2 SVGAGI (reference sequence). J gave up 7 bases and V 9 bases, and 7 bases lay outside the gene matches. The CDR3 covers 14 residues. CDR3 DNA: TGTGCCAGTCGTGGACTAGCGGGGAAAAATGAGCAGTTCTTC. Translation gives CASRGLAGKNEQFF.

The genes are TRBV5-4 and TRBJ2-1; D unresolved. The germline gives CDR1 SGHNT, CDR2 YYREEE (reference sequence). The V end was cut by 0 bases, the J end by 0 bases, with 10 bases between. The CDR3 loop spans 16 amino acids. The chain's CDR3 is CASSLVLQSSYNEQFF. In DNA form, the CDR3 reads TGTGCCAGCAGCTTGGTTTTACAAAGCTCCTACAATGAGCAGTTCTTC.

The chain is built from TRBV2 and TRBJ2-1, with 9 nucleotides matching TRBD2. Germline V gene sequence: CDR1 SNHLY, CDR2 FYNNEI. The CDR3 runs 15 residues. J gave up 6 bases and V 7 bases, and 10 bases lay outside the gene matches. The CDR3 region is CASKQGTSRANEQFF. In DNA form, the CDR3 reads TGTGCCAGCAAACAAGGGACTAGCCGAGCCAATGAGCAGTTCTTC. Drawing the rest from reference TRBV2 and TRBJ2-1, the complete variable domain is EPEVTQTPSHQVTQMGQEVILRCVPISNHLYFYWYRQILGQKVEFLVSFYNNEISEKSEIFDDQFSVERPDGSNFTLKIRSTKLEDSAMYFCASKQGTSRANEQFFGPGTRLTVL.

This chain connects TRBV4-1 to TRBJ1-1, with 7 bases matching TRBD1. With V trimmed by 7 bases and J by 6 bases, 11 bases remained unmatched. CDR1 and CDR2 from the germline V gene are MGHRA and YSYEKL. The length of the CDR3 is 14 residues. The CDR3 sequence: CASNDRESGPEAFF. The CDR3 DNA reads TGCGCCAGCAACGACAGGGAATCGGGGCCTGAAGCTTTCTTT.

The rearrangement joins TRBV6-5 to TRBJ1-2, with a tentative D call TRBD1 (5 bases). V lost 0 bases to trimming and J lost 5 bases, with 10 bases between them. The germline V gene has CDR1 MNHEY and CDR2 SVGAGI. This CDR3 region has 14 residues. CDR3 bases: TGTGCCAGCAGTTACTCACAGGAACCTTATGGCTACACCTTC. It translates to CASSYSQEPYGYTF.

The rearrangement uses TRBV6-5 and TRBJ1-4; the D is unclear. CDR1 MNHEY and CDR2 SVGAGI come from the germline V gene. There are 12 residues in the CDR3. The CDR3: CASGRQNEKLFF. DNA for the CDR3: TGTGCTTCCGGGAGGCAAAATGAAAAACTGTTTTTT.

CDR3 sequence (DNA): TGTGCCAGCAGTTTATCTTCTACGCGGCAGGGCATCTCCTACGAGCAGTACTTC. Encoded protein: CASSLSSTRQGISYEQYF. This chain links TRBV27 with TRBJ2-7; D perhaps matches TRBD1 (5 bases). This CDR3 contains 18 residues. Per the germline V gene, CDR1 is MNHEY and CDR2 is SMNVEV (reference sequence). Trimming removed 0 bases from V and 0 bases from J, with 18 bases in between.

The genes are TRBV10-3 and TRBJ1-1; 7 bases are shared with TRBD1. Germline V CDR1 and CDR2: ENHRY, SYGVKD. This CDR3 contains 14 residues. Trimming cost V 6 bases and J 2 bases; bases outside gene matches: 6. CDR3 nucleotides: TGTGCCATCAGCCTCGGACAGGCCAACACTGAAGCTTTCTTT. Its translation is CAISLGQANTEAFF.

V is TRBV7-9 and J is TRBJ1-2; D possibly corresponds to TRBD1 (5 bases). CDR1 and CDR2 (germline): SEHNR, FQNEAQ (reference sequence). V was shortened by 5 bases and J by 3 bases, with 19 bases between the two germline ends. This CDR3 contains 16 residues. The CDR3 DNA reads as TGTGCCAGCAGCCCTCTCAACGCCGCGGGGGACTATGGCTACACCTTC. Amino acids: CASSPLNAAGDYGYTF.

The chain is built from TRBV14 and TRBJ2-6, with unresolved D. This CDR3 spans 12 amino acids. Trimming stripped 4 bases from V and 4 bases from J, with 2 bases between. Germline values: CDR1 SGHDN, CDR2 FVKESK. CDR3 coding DNA: TGTGCCAGCAGCCCAGGGGCCAACGTCCTGACTTTC. The encoded protein is CASSPGANVLTF.

This chain connects TRBV5-1 to TRBJ1-2; the D is unclear. Between the trimmed V and J ends, which lost 0 bases and 4 bases, there was a span of 10 bases. Germline CDR1 and CDR2: SGHRS and YFSETQ. The CDR3 is 14 residues long. The CDR3 DNA reads TGCGCCAGCAGCTTGGAACCCGGCGGCTATGGCTACACCTTC. Encoded protein: CASSLEPGGYGYTF.